The clone carrying this TCR beta chain has only a few counts. As yet, its antigen is unknown. This sample was taken from a study of blood T cells in healthy people across ages. Findings and limits, study-wide: Diversity estimates from one million T cells were considered underestimates.

Looked up from germline, CDR1 is SQVTM and CDR2 is ANQGSEA. The CDR3 extends over 11 amino acids. The V end lost 5 bases, the J end lost 5 bases, and 9 bases lay between the germline ends. The use of a sample-barcoded 5' primer and a J-beta primer mix characterized a second PCR of about 7 to 12 cycles. One entry per CDR3 protein results from TCRdb running MiXCR on the 5' RACE reads. The sample has about 800,000 distinct CDR3 sequences; 20% to 25% are singletons. These data were also filed under a second study, of T cells of mothers and their children.

Material: blood. The receptor's source is a boy aged 5-17 years in good health. The chain is built from TRBV29-1 and TRBJ2-5; D is unclear. CDR3 amino acids: CSVLAKETQYF. CDR3 bases: TGCAGCGTTCTCGCTAAGGAGACCCAGTACTTC.